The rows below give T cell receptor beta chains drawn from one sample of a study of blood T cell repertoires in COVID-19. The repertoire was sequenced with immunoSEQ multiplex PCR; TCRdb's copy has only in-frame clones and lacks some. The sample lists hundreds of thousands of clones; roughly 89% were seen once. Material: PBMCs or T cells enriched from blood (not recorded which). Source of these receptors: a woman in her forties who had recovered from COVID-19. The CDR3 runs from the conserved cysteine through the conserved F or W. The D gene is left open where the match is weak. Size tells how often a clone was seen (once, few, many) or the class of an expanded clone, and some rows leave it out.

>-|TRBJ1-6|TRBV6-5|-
CASSWTNSPLHF
TGTGCCAGCAGTTGGACAAATTCACCCCTCCACTTT
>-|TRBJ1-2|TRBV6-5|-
CASLGWGRLYGYTF
TGTGCCAGCCTAGGTTGGGGCAGGCTCTATGGCTACACCTTC
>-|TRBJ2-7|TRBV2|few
CASSGGLRLAYEQYF
TGTGCCAGCAGTGGCGGGCTACGGTTGGCCTACGAGCAGTACTTC
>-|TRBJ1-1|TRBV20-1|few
CSAGGRAEAFF
TGCAGTGCTGGAGGGCGGGCTGAAGCTTTCTTT
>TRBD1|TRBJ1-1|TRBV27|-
CASSFRQGSYTEAFF
TGTGCCAGCAGTTTCCGACAGGGGAGTTACACTGAAGCTTTCTTT
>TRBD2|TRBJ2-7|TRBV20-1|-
CSASGEGWRELSEQYF
TGCAGTGCTAGTGGGGAGGGTTGGCGGGAGTTGAGTGAGCAGTACTTC
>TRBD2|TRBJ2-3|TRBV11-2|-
CASSGTNTDTQYF
TGTGCCAGCTCAGGGACTAACACAGATACGCAGTATTTT
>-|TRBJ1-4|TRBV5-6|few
CASSLGQGARNEKLFF
TGTGCCAGCAGCTTGGGGCAGGGCGCAAGGAATGAAAAACTGTTTTTT
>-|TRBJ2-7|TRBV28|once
CASSLSPSEQYF
TGTGCCAGCAGTTTATCCCCCTCCGAGCAGTACTTC
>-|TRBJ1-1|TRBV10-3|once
CAISDLGRNTEAFF
TGTGCCATCAGTGACTTGGGGCGGAACACTGAAGCTTTCTTT
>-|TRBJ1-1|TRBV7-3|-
CASSSGINTEAFF
TGTGCCAGCAGCTCCGGTATCAACACTGAAGCTTTCTTT
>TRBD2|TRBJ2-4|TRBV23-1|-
CASSQPSGGPVEVKNIQYF
TGCGCCAGCAGTCAACCTAGCGGGGGCCCTGTTGAGGTCAAAAACATTCAGTACTTC
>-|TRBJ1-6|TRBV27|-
CASSFRSITYNSPLHF
TGTGCCAGCAGTTTTAGGAGTATTACCTATAATTCACCCCTCCACTTT
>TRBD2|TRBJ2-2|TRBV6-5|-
CASQVGRATGELFF
TGTGCCAGCCAGGTCGGGAGGGCCACCGGGGAGCTGTTTTTT
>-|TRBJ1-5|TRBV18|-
CASSPRQVDSNQPQHF
TGTGCCAGCTCACCACGACAGGTCGATAGCAATCAGCCCCAGCATTTT
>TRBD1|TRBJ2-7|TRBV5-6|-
CASSSGTGGANFPYEQYF
TGTGCCAGCAGCTCCGGGACAGGGGGCGCAAATTTCCCCTACGAGCAGTACTTC
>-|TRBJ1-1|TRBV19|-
CASSYSPNTEAFF
TGTGCCAGTAGCTACAGCCCAAACACTGAAGCTTTCTTT
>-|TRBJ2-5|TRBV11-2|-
CASSAMMGGRTETQYF
TGTGCCAGCAGCGCTATGATGGGGGGAAGGACGGAGACCCAGTACTTC
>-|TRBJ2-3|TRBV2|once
CASSLTAIDTQYF
TGTGCCAGCAGTCTAACAGCCATAGATACGCAGTATTTT
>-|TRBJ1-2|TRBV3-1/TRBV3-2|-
CASSPRQVAYYGYTF
TGTGCCAGCAGCCCCCGACAGGTCGCCTACTATGGCTACACCTTC
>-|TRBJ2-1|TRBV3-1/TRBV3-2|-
CASNPTQGSPQFF
TGTGCCAGCAACCCAACACAGGGCTCCCCGCAGTTCTTC
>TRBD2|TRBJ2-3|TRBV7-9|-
CAGQELAGGFIGTDTQYF
TGTGCCGGGCAGGAACTAGCGGGAGGGTTTATTGGCACAGATACGCAGTATTTT
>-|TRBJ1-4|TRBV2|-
CASSEAGRANEKLFF
TGTGCCAGCAGTGAAGCCGGGAGGGCTAATGAAAAACTGTTTTTT
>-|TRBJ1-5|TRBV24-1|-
CATSDSDWNQPQHF
TGTGCCACCAGTGATTCGGACTGGAATCAGCCCCAGCATTTT
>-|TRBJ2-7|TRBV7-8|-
CASSPTWSEQYF
TGTGCCAGCAGCCCAACATGGTCCGAGCAGTACTTC
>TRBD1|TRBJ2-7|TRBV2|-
CASSQDRAGYEQYF
TGTGCCAGCAGCCAGGACAGGGCGGGCTACGAGCAGTACTTC
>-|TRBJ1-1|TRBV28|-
CASSLEGGNTEAFF
TGTGCCAGCAGTTTAGAAGGGGGGAACACTGAAGCTTTCTTT
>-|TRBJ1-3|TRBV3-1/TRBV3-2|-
CASSQEGASGNTIYF
TGTGCCAGCAGCCAAGAAGGGGCCTCTGGAAACACCATATATTTT
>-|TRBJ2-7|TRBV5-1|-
CASSFYGETYEQYF
TGCGCCAGCAGCTTCTACGGGGAAACCTACGAGCAGTACTTC
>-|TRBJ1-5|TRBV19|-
CASSMVSGGGQPQHF
TGTGCCAGTAGTATGGTCTCGGGGGGCGGTCAGCCCCAGCATTTT
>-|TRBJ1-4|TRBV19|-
CASSRNRATNEKLFF
TGTGCCAGTAGTAGGAACAGAGCAACTAATGAAAAACTGTTTTTT
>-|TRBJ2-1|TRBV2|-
CASITGAGNNEQFF
TGTGCCAGCATAACCGGGGCGGGAAATAATGAGCAGTTCTTC
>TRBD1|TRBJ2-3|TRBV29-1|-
CSATGQGADTQYF
TGCAGCGCAACGGGACAGGGGGCAGATACGCAGTATTTT
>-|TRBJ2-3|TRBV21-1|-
CASSKGGTGGAGGTDTQYF
TGTGCCAGCAGCAAAGGGGGGACAGGGGGCGCGGGAGGCACAGATACGCAGTATTTT
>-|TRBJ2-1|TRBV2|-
CASLLTSPSYNEQFF
TGTGCCAGCCTGCTTACTAGCCCCTCCTACAATGAGCAGTTCTTC
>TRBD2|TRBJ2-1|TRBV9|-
CASSSRLAGGSSYNEQFF
TGTGCCAGCAGCTCCAGACTAGCGGGAGGGAGCTCCTACAATGAGCAGTTCTTC
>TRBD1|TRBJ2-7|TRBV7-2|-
CASSPRQGSYEQYF
TGTGCCAGCAGCCCTCGACAGGGCTCCTACGAGCAGTACTTC